The 12 T cell receptor beta chains listed next were all sequenced from one sample in a study of blood T cells in healthy people across ages. A second PCR of 7 to 11 cycles used a sample-barcoded 5' primer and a J-beta primer mix. MiXCR was run by TCRdb on the 5' RACE reads, yielding one entry per CDR3 protein. This table has roughly 700,000 distinct CDR3 sequences, around half appearing once. Material: blood. The receptors shown here come from a woman aged 55-70 years in good health.

The DNA of the CDR3 is TGTGCCATCAGTGAGTCAATGGGGCGGACCTACGAGCAGTACTTC. This sequence encodes CAISESMGRTYEQYF. This sequence joins TRBV10-3 and TRBJ2-7, with D possibly matching TRBD1 (5 bases). CDR1 and CDR2 from the germline V gene are ENHRY and SYGVKD. This CDR3 is 15 amino acids long. The germline V and J ends were trimmed by 0 bases and 2 bases, with 11 bases remaining between them.

As for this clonotype: Compared with germline, one end of the junction differs, possibly owing to a read error. The CDR3 bases are TGTACCAGCAGCCAAGCCCCAGCGGCTACCCCCTACGAGCAGTACTTC. Its translation is CTSSQAPAATPYEQYF. The chain combines TRBV4-2 with TRBJ2-7, with a possible D match to TRBD2 (5 bases). Germline assignment: CDR1 LGHNA and CDR2 YNFKEQ. The CDR3 loop spans 16 amino acids.

Note on this clonotype: Since a much larger clone is just one base distant, this may be a read error. V usage is TRBV7-9 and J usage is TRBJ2-2, with TRBD2 as a possible D gene (6 bases). This CDR3 region has 14 residues. Trimming left V 6 bases short and J 4 bases short, with 12 bases between. From germline, CDR1 is SEHNR and CDR2 FQNEAQ (reference sequence). The CDR3, as DNA: TGTGCCAGCAGACCCCCAGCGGGCACCGGGGAGCTGTTTTTT. This codes for CASRPPAGTGELFF.

The rearrangement joins TRBV7-2 to TRBJ2-4; 9 positions agree with TRBD2. Gene TRBJ2-7 matches the end of the DNA better, so the J call may be wrong. Germline V gene data show CDR1 as SGHTA and CDR2 as FQGNSA. The CDR3 is 15 residues long. CDR3 coding DNA: TGTGCCAGCAGCTTAATAGCTAGCGGGGCGTACGAGCAGTACTTC. Protein product: CASSLIASGAYEQYF.

The V and J genes are TRBV4-3 and TRBJ2-1; 10 bases agree with TRBD2. The CDR3 is 15 amino acids. Germline lookup yields CDR1 LGHNA and CDR2 YSLEER. The V and J ends lost 2 bases and 4 bases, in that order; junction bases with no gene match: 2. CDR3 region: CASSQRTSGYNEQFF. CDR3 nucleotides: TGCGCCAGCAGCCAAAGGACTAGCGGATACAATGAGCAGTTCTTC.

The chain employs TRBV7-3 and TRBJ2-3; D is unresolved. Germline V gene lookup returns CDR1 SGHTA and CDR2 FQGTGA. The CDR3 is made up of 14 amino acids. The V end lost 5 bases, the J end lost 4 bases, and 13 bases lay between the germline ends. CDR3 residues: CASSPGMHPDTQYF. Written as DNA, the CDR3 is TGTGCCAGCAGCCCCGGTATGCACCCAGATACGCAGTATTTT.

This clonotype was picked up a small number of times. This chain joins TRBV9 and TRBJ2-3, with D tentatively TRBD2 (6 bases). The CDR3 sequence is 15 residues long. In germline, CDR1 is SGDLS, CDR2 YYNGEE. Deletions cut 0 bases from V and 0 bases from J, with 8 bases between. The CDR3 reads CASSVGGRSTDTQYF. CDR3 nucleotide sequence: TGTGCCAGCAGCGTAGGTGGGAGGAGCACAGATACGCAGTATTTT.

This clonotype was observed many times. The V and J genes are TRBV20-1 and TRBJ2-7; tentatively, D is TRBD2 (5 bases). The V gene lost 4 bases and the J gene lost 0 bases, with 10 bases spanning the gap. Per the germline V gene, CDR1 is DFQATT and CDR2 is SNEGSKA (reference sequence). This CDR3 comprises 13 residues. The CDR3 sequence is CSATLEGSYEQYF. Here the CDR3 DNA reads TGCAGTGCTACACTTGAGGGCTCCTACGAGCAGTACTTC.

The chain is built from TRBV20-1 and TRBJ2-3, with 8 bases matching TRBD2. V trimming: 0 bases; J trimming: 6 bases; junction bases outside the gene matches: 5. The CDR3 contains 14 residues. Germline CDR1 is DFQATT and CDR2 is SNEGSKA (reference sequence). Written as DNA, the CDR3 is TGCAGTGCTAGAGAGTCCGGGAGGGTCGATACGCAGTATTTT. Its translation: CSARESGRVDTQYF.

This clonotype was detected many times. V and J are TRBV12-3 or TRBV12-4 and TRBJ2-4; TRBD2 is a possible D gene (5 bases). V lost 5 bases and J 9 bases, leaving 17 bases between the germline ends. CDR3 length: 14 residues. The CDR3 protein is CASSPPDGRGIQYF. The CDR3 DNA is TGTGCCAGCAGTCCCCCAGACGGACGGGGCATTCAGTACTTC.

The J gene is TRBJ1-2, the V gene TRBV20-1, with D perhaps TRBD1 (6 bases). The CDR3 is 13 residues long. The V gene lost 3 bases and the J gene lost 8 bases, with 16 bases spanning the gap. Germline V gives CDR1 DFQATT, CDR2 SNEGSKA (reference sequence). The CDR3 protein is CSARERGAGGYTF. CDR3 nucleotides: TGCAGTGCTAGGGAACGGGGGGCTGGGGGCTACACCTTC.

The chain carries TRBV5-4 and TRBJ2-1; TRBD2 matches 12 bases. The CDR3 length is 14 residues. Germline assignment: CDR1 SGHNT and CDR2 YYREEE (reference sequence). V gave up 3 bases and J gave up 9 bases; unmatched junction bases: 4. The CDR3: CASSSSSGRGEQFF. The CDR3 nucleotides are TGTGCCAGCAGCTCTTCTAGCGGGAGGGGTGAGCAGTTCTTC. The whole variable domain, filled in from reference TRBV5-4 and TRBJ2-1, reads ETGVTQSPTHLIKTRGQQVTLRCSSQSGHNTVSWYQQALGQGPQFIFQYYREEENGRGNFPPRFSGLQFPNYSSELNVNALELDDSALYLCASSSSSGRGEQFFGPGTRLTVL.